The rows below give T cell receptor beta chains drawn from one sample of a study of blood T cell repertoires in COVID-19. Produced via immunoSEQ multiplex PCR; TCRdb's table is partial and in-frame only. The sample carries 250,000 to 300,000 clones, around 92% recorded once. The sample consisted of peripheral blood. The receptors were gathered from a woman aged 25 to 45 with COVID-19, enrolled during active disease. Both conserved end residues are part of each CDR3. D genes are given only for firm matches. A clone size is listed for some rows: how often the clone was seen (once, few, many), or a class if it is expanded.

TGTGCCAGCAGCTCAGGGACAGGGAGGCCTTTCTTT	CASSSGTGRPFF	TRBV5-4	TRBJ1-1	TRBD1	.
TGTGCCAGCAGTTCGGTAGCTAACTATGGCTACACCTTC	CASSSVANYGYTF	TRBV27	TRBJ1-2	.	.
TGTGCCAGCAGTTTGGAAAGACTCGCTGAAGCTTTCTTT	CASSLERLAEAFF	TRBV28	TRBJ1-1	.	few
TGCAGCGTTGAAGGACAGGGAATCTATGGCTACACCTTC	CSVEGQGIYGYTF	TRBV29-1	TRBJ1-2	TRBD1	.
TGTGCCACCAGCAGAGATGGGGCAGGGAATGTTGGCTACGAGCAGTACTTC	CATSRDGAGNVGYEQYF	TRBV15	TRBJ2-7	.	.
TGTGCCAGCAGCCTAGCGGGGGGGATTCGCTCCTACAATGAGCAGTTCTTC	CASSLAGGIRSYNEQFF	TRBV4-2	TRBJ2-1	TRBD2	.
TGTGCCAGTAGTATGGCGAACAGGGGCTCTGGAAACACCATATATTTT	CASSMANRGSGNTIYF	TRBV19	TRBJ1-3	TRBD1	.
TGTGCCAGCAAATACCCCTACGCAGATACGCAGTATTTT	CASKYPYADTQYF	TRBV5-4	TRBJ2-3	.	.
TGCGCCAGCAGCTCCTGGCAGGGGGAAGCTTTCTTT	CASSSWQGEAFF	TRBV5-1	TRBJ1-1	.	.
TGTGCCAGCCTGGGACAGGGGAGCTCCTATAATTCACCCCTCCACTTT	CASLGQGSSYNSPLHF	TRBV2	TRBJ1-6	TRBD1	.
TGTGCCATGAAAGCGGGGGGCCCCAGGGGGGCCCAGTACTTC	CAMKAGGPRGAQYF	TRBV2	TRBJ2-5	TRBD2	.
TGTGCCAGCTCTGTAGGAAGGACAGGGCCCACGAACACCGGGGAGCTGTTTTTT	CASSVGRTGPTNTGELFF	TRBV7-9	TRBJ2-2	TRBD1	.
TGTGCCAGCAGTTTACCCCACACTAGCTCCGTCGAGCAGTACTTC	CASSLPHTSSVEQYF	TRBV28	TRBJ2-7	.	few
TGTGCCACCAGTGATTTGCATTTGGGCCCTGTCCTCTATGGCTACACCTTC	CATSDLHLGPVLYGYTF	TRBV24-1	TRBJ1-2	.	.
TGTGCCGCTTCCGGGGGGGGCACAGATACGCAGTATTTT	CAASGGGTDTQYF	TRBV10-3	TRBJ2-3	TRBD2	.
TGTGCCAGCAGTGAATGGGGACTCTATGGCTACACCTTC	CASSEWGLYGYTF	TRBV2	TRBJ1-2	.	.
TGTGCCAGCATTGAACGACAGGGGGGGACTAATGAAAAACTGTTTTTT	CASIERQGGTNEKLFF	TRBV6-1	TRBJ1-4	TRBD1	.
TGTGCCAGCTCACCATCCGGTCCGTCCGCGGAGACCCAGTACTTC	CASSPSGPSAETQYF	TRBV18	TRBJ2-5	.	.
TGTGCCAGCAGTACACAGGACCAAAAGGGGCAGTTCTTC	CASSTQDQKGQFF	TRBV27	TRBJ2-1	.	.
TGTGCCAGCAGCCCCCCGGGACTAGCGGGGGGGCTCTACGAGCAGTACTTC	CASSPPGLAGGLYEQYF	TRBV7-2	TRBJ2-7	TRBD2	.
TGTGCCAGCAGCTCCGACAGCTATGGCTACACCTTC	CASSSDSYGYTF	TRBV7-9	TRBJ1-2	.	.
TGTGCCAGCAGCTTGGCCGGGGATGAGAATGAGCAGTTCTTC	CASSLAGDENEQFF	TRBV5-4	TRBJ2-1	.	.
TGCAGCGTCGGACAGACCAATCAGCCCCAGCATTTT	CSVGQTNQPQHF	TRBV29-1	TRBJ1-5	.	.
TGTGCCAGCAGCTCGATAGAGGAAGAGACCCAGTACTTC	CASSSIEEETQYF	TRBV7-9	TRBJ2-5	.	.
TGTGCCAGCACTGACAGGGGATCAAATCAGCCCCAGCATTTT	CASTDRGSNQPQHF	TRBV3-1/TRBV3-2	TRBJ1-5	TRBD1	.
TGTGCCAGCAGTCCGACAGGGGGCACTACACTAGCGGGGGGCTACACCTTC	CASSPTGGTTLAGGYTF	TRBV28	TRBJ1-2	TRBD1	once
TGTGCCAGCAGCGGGAGGACCGCCACAGATACGCAGTATTTT	CASSGRTATDTQYF	TRBV2	TRBJ2-3	TRBD2	.
TGTGCCAGCAGCTTTGGGACAGGGTACAATGAGCAGTTCTTC	CASSFGTGYNEQFF	TRBV7-8	TRBJ2-1	TRBD1	.
TGTGCCAGCAGCTTGTTTTTGGGACAGGGGGCCTACGAGCAGTACTTC	CASSLFLGQGAYEQYF	TRBV5-6	TRBJ2-7	TRBD1	.
TGTGCCAGCAGTTACGGACAGGGAGAGTTGGGCTACACCTTC	CASSYGQGELGYTF	TRBV6-5	TRBJ1-2	TRBD1	.
TGTGCCAGCAGTTTGGCGCAGGGGACAGATACGCAGTATTTT	CASSLAQGTDTQYF	TRBV27	TRBJ2-3	.	.
TGTGCCAGTACAGGGGGCGCGGGTACTGAAGCTTTCTTT	CASTGGAGTEAFF	TRBV2	TRBJ1-1	TRBD1	.
TGTGCCAGCAGTCCAAGGGACAGAACTAATGAAAAACTGTTTTTT	CASSPRDRTNEKLFF	TRBV27	TRBJ1-4	TRBD1	.
TGCGCCTGCCCAGAGGACAGTCGGGCAAATGGCTACACCTTC	CACPEDSRANGYTF	TRBV23-1	TRBJ1-2	.	.
TGTGCCAGCAGCTTAGCCCTTAGCGGGGGGGCCAACACCGGGGAGCTGTTTTTT	CASSLALSGGANTGELFF	TRBV7-9	TRBJ2-2	TRBD2	.
TGTGCCAGCAGCTTAGTAAGGGGAGGAAACACCATATATTTT	CASSLVRGGNTIYF	TRBV11-2	TRBJ1-3	.	.
TGCGCCAGCAGCCAGTCACCGGGACACTTTGCAACTAATGAAAAACTGTTTTTT	CASSQSPGHFATNEKLFF	TRBV4-1	TRBJ1-4	.	.
TGTGCCAGCAGCTCAACTCGGCTGAGGGGGCGTCGCGAGCAGTACTTC	CASSSTRLRGRREQYF	TRBV11-2	TRBJ2-7	TRBD1	.
TGCGCCAGCAGCTTGGATGGGACACCCCAACGGAGGGAGACCCAGTACTTC	CASSLDGTPQRRETQYF	TRBV5-1	TRBJ2-5	.	.
TGTGCCAGCAGCCTCTCGTCGGATACGCAGTATTTT	CASSLSSDTQYF	TRBV5-6	TRBJ2-3	.	.
TGTGCCAGCAGTTTACCCGGGGGGGCCGCCGGGGAGCTGTTTTTT	CASSLPGGAAGELFF	TRBV28	TRBJ2-2	TRBD2	.
TGCGCCAGCAGCTCACAGCGACTAGCGGGATTATCAGATACGCAGTATTTT	CASSSQRLAGLSDTQYF	TRBV5-1	TRBJ2-3	TRBD2	.